The next 8 T cell receptor beta chains were all read from a single sample in a study of blood T cell repertoires in COVID-19. Only in-frame clones appear in the TCRdb table, and some are missing; sequencing was by immunoSEQ multiplex PCR. The sample has roughly 180,000 clones; 80% to 90% are singletons. Sequenced sample: peripheral blood. These receptors originate from a woman over 75 with COVID-19, enrolled during active disease.

Here the CDR3 reads CASSTGQGYGYTF. The CDR3 DNA reads as TGCGCCAGCAGCACGGGACAGGGCTATGGCTACACCTTC. The chain has TRBV5-1 and TRBJ1-2; TRBD1 aligns across 9 bases. The CDR3 loop spans 13 amino acids. Germline-derived CDR1 and CDR2 are SGHRS and YFSETQ. Trimming removed 4 bases from V and 4 bases from J; junction bases left unmatched: 2.

The rearrangement joins TRBV4-2 to TRBJ2-7; TRBD2 might be the D (6 bases). Germline values: CDR1 LGHNA, CDR2 YNFKEQ. The CDR3 length is 15 residues. V was cut by 4 bases and J by 6 bases, with 19 bases left in between. Here the CDR3 reads CASSRSGGTKIEQYF. The CDR3 DNA reads TGTGCCAGCAGCCGAAGCGGCGGGACGAAAATCGAGCAGTACTTC.

The chain carries TRBV28 and TRBJ1-2; 7 bases are a match to TRBD1. This CDR3 has 12 residues. The V gene's germline CDR1 is MDHEN and CDR2 SYDVKM. The ends lost 6 bases at V and 8 bases at J; junction bases unmatched: 6. The CDR3 DNA sequence: TGTGCCAGCAGGGTGACAGGGACAGGCTACACCTTC. Residues: CASRVTGTGYTF.

The chain has TRBV5-1 and TRBJ2-4, with TRBD1 identical over 7 bases. Germline CDR1 reads SGHRS; CDR2 reads YFSETQ. V lost 2 bases, J lost 0 bases, and 17 bases stayed unmatched. The CDR3 has 20 amino acids. DNA of the CDR3: TGCGCCAGCAGCTTTGGGGTCCTTGAGACAGGGCAACTAGCCAAAAACATTCAGTACTTC. Translating it yields CASSFGVLETGQLAKNIQYF. Using reference TRBV5-1 and TRBJ2-4 for the parts outside the CDR3, the full variable domain is KAGVTQTPRYLIKTRGQQVTLSCSPISGHRSVSWYQQTPGQGLQFLFEYFSETQRNKGNFPGRFSGRQFSNSRSEMNVSTLELGDSALYLCASSFGVLETGQLAKNIQYFGAGTRLSVL.

The chain's CDR3 is CATSGGSSGNTIYF. In DNA, the CDR3 is TGTGCCACCAGTGGCGGTTCCTCTGGAAACACCATATATTTT. The gene calls are TRBV24-1 and TRBJ1-3; unclear D gene. Trimming removed 5 bases from V and 0 bases from J, with 7 bases in between. The germline CDR1 and CDR2 sequences are KGHDR and SFDVKD. There are 14 residues in the CDR3.

The chain links TRBV7-6 to TRBJ2-2, with 7 positions matching TRBD1. The CDR3 is made up of 16 amino acids. V lost 1 base to trimming and J lost 2 bases; unmatched junction nucleotides: 4. Germline V gives CDR1 SGHVS, CDR2 FNYEAQ. The CDR3 region has the DNA TGTGCCAGCAGCTTAGTACAGGGGATCAACACCGGGGAGCTGTTTTTT. Protein sequence: CASSLVQGINTGELFF.

The chain employs TRBV5-1 and TRBJ2-3, with D unclear. Trimming pared 0 bases from V and 4 bases from J, leaving 9 bases between. CDR3 length: 14 amino acids. CDR1 and CDR2 from the germline V gene are SGHRS and YFSETQ. CDR3 in DNA: TGCGCCAGCAGCTTGGACCGGGTACCAGATACGCAGTATTTT. Protein product: CASSLDRVPDTQYF. Full variable domain (remainder filled in from reference TRBV5-1 and TRBJ2-3): KAGVTQTPRYLIKTRGQQVTLSCSPISGHRSVSWYQQTPGQGLQFLFEYFSETQRNKGNFPGRFSGRQFSNSRSEMNVSTLELGDSALYLCASSLDRVPDTQYFGPGTRLTVL.

The J gene is TRBJ2-1, the V gene TRBV3-1 (or the pseudogene TRBV3-2); D possibly corresponds to TRBD2 (5 bases). Germline CDR1 LGHDT, CDR2 YNNKEL (reference sequence). Trimming took 0 bases from V and 8 from J, leaving 11 bases between them. This CDR3 comprises 14 residues. DNA for the CDR3: TGTGCCAGCAGCCAAGAAGCTGGCGGGCATGAGCAGTTCTTC. Translating gives CASSQEAGGHEQFF.